The clone carrying this TCR beta chain was counted once. The data originate from a study of blood T cell repertoires in COVID-19. Study information: Donors in the United States, Italy and Spain gave samples during acute or convalescent COVID-19. The cDNA or gDNA used as material had been derived from T cells, B-cell-depleted T cells, or PBMCs.

The data were produced by immunoSEQ multiplex PCR, yet TCRdb's version contains in-frame clones alone and is incomplete. This repertoire shows 15,000 or so clones, roughly nine tenths found once; its top ten account for roughly 2.5%. The CDR3 sequence is 13 residues long. V gave up 7 bases and J gave up 1 base, with 6 bases separating them. Germline CDR1 reads KGHDR; CDR2 reads SFDVKD. This receptor was identified in a woman in her sixties or seventies in a cohort sampled during active or convalescent COVID-19. The source material was peripheral blood. This rearrangement joins TRBV24-1 to TRBJ2-2, with D perhaps matching TRBD2 (6 bases). Here the CDR3 DNA reads TGTGCCACCAGGCGGGGGAACACCGGGGAGCTGTTTTTT. Its protein product is CATRRGNTGELFF.